The 7 T cell receptor beta chains below were found in one sample sequenced in a study of post-analysis software for immune sequencing data. Broader study findings: Higher frequency in patients than in controls was seen for about five TRBV segments, with TRBV5-6, TRBV5-1 and TRBV20-1 among them.

No antigens are known for them. Tagging with unique molecular identifiers was a feature of the TCR beta cDNA libraries. TCRdb called the PCR reads again in MiXCR, with one record for every CDR3 protein. Among 750,000 to 900,000 distinct CDR3 sequences, more than 45% were seen once, and the ten largest hold roughly 4.9%. Sequenced sample: blood. The source is a girl between 10 and 17 years old with multiple sclerosis.

This rearrangement joins TRBV7-8 to TRBJ2-5; weak D call: TRBD1 (6 bases). V was shortened by 1 base and J by 5 bases, with 11 bases between the two germline ends. This CDR3 comprises 14 residues. The germline gives CDR1 SGHVS, CDR2 FQNEAQ. This CDR3 reads CASSLVQGWETQYF. As DNA, the CDR3 is TGTGCCAGCAGCTTAGTACAGGGCTGGGAGACCCAGTACTTC.

The chain uses TRBV9 and TRBJ2-1; TRBD1 or TRBD2 may be the D gene (5 bases each). Germline V gives CDR1 SGDLS, CDR2 YYNGEE. CDR3 size: 14 residues. Trimming took 4 bases from V and 5 from J, leaving 13 bases between them. CDR3 residues: CASSRGSRDNEQFF. DNA of the CDR3: TGTGCCAGCAGCCGGGGCTCAAGGGACAATGAGCAGTTCTTC.

The genes are TRBV6-5 and TRBJ2-3; TRBD2 matches at 8 bases. The CDR3 length is 15 residues. V shed 2 bases, J shed 2 bases, and the junction held 3 bases outside the gene matches. From germline, CDR1 is MNHEY and CDR2 SVGAGI. The DNA for the CDR3 is TGTGCCAGCAGTTACCGGGGGGGAGACACAGATACGCAGTATTTT. Protein sequence: CASSYRGGDTDTQYF.

The CDR3 region has the DNA TGCAGTGCTAGAGTGGAGGATCAGCCCCAGCATTTT. Translating it yields CSARVEDQPQHF. The V gene is TRBV20-1, the J gene TRBJ1-5; no clear D gene. From germline, CDR1 is DFQATT and CDR2 SNEGSKA (reference sequence). The CDR3 totals 12 residues. The ends were cut back, 1 base at V and 5 bases at J, with 6 bases in the middle.

The chain has TRBV20-1 and TRBJ2-5, with TRBD2 identical over 14 bases. This CDR3 has 18 amino acids. CDR1 and CDR2 (germline): DFQATT, SNEGSKA (reference sequence). The V gene end was trimmed by 0 bases and the J gene end by 1 base; junction bases not matched to a gene: 7. CDR3 sequence: CSARDPMTSGRAQETQYF. The CDR3 nucleotides are TGCAGTGCTAGAGACCCCATGACTAGCGGGAGGGCCCAAGAGACCCAGTACTTC.

This chain connects TRBV20-1 to TRBJ1-2, with D uncertain. Germline loops: CDR1 DFQATT, CDR2 SNEGSKA (reference sequence). CDR3 length equals 13 residues. Trimming removed 3 bases from V and 2 bases from J, with 10 bases in between. The CDR3 coding sequence is TGCAGTGCTAGGGACGCACTAAACTATGGCTACACCTTC. This codes for CSARDALNYGYTF.

In its sample, this clonotype was seen a few times. The V gene is TRBV11-1, the J gene TRBJ2-1, with D unresolved. This CDR3 region has 11 residues. Germline V gene data show CDR1 as SGHAT and CDR2 as FQDESV (reference sequence). The V gene lost 2 bases and the J gene lost 8 bases, with 4 bases spanning the gap. The CDR3 coding sequence is TGTGCCAGCAGCTTATACGATGAGCAGTTCTTC. Translating gives CASSLYDEQFF.